The source of this TCR beta chain is a study of post-analysis software for immune sequencing data. Study-wide context: Relapsing-remitting, secondary progressive and progressive-relapsing courses of multiple sclerosis were included. General study results and limits: There were a few TRBV segments more frequent in patients than controls, and TRBV5-6, TRBV5-1 and TRBV20-1 were among them. When compared against controls, multiple sclerosis patients showed significantly lower normalized Chao1 diversity.

Unique molecular identifiers were built into the TCR beta cDNA libraries. A single record per CDR3 protein comes from TCRdb applying MiXCR to the PCR reads. The table has roughly 620,000 distinct CDR3 sequences, roughly 45% seen once. The CDR3 spans 13 residues. The germline CDR1 and CDR2 sequences are PRHDT and FYEKMQ (reference sequence). V lost 5 bases, J lost 1 base, and 9 bases lay in between. On this clonotype itself: The antigen is not known.

V is TRBV13 and J is TRBJ2-7; D ambiguous. The specimen sequenced was blood. The source of this sequence is a girl aged 10-17 years with multiple sclerosis. CDR3 residues: CASSRLGSYEQYF. In nucleotides, the CDR3 is TGTGCCAGCAGCCGGCTGGGATCCTACGAGCAGTACTTC.